These 7 T cell receptor beta chains were sequenced from one sample in a study of human T cells and chemical hapten exposure. TCRdb used MiXCR to reprocess the RACE reads, holding one entry per CDR3 protein. In the table there are 45,000 to 60,000 distinct CDR3 sequences, approximately 13% of which are singletons. Time point: patch test 3, about 24 weeks after DPC sensitization. Treatment meaning: therapeutic diphenylcyclopropenone sensitization with weekly scalp DPC. Specimen: whole blood, collected in connection with sensitization to the hapten diphenylcyclopropenone (DPC). Receptor source: a man under 40 with alopecia areata. Some clones in this sample may be carry-over from other donors' samples.

This rearrangement joins TRBV12-3 or TRBV12-4 to TRBJ2-1, with TRBD2 matching over 9 bases. V shed 6 bases and J 7 bases; nucleotides not matched to a gene: 7. The CDR3 runs 14 residues. CDR3 nucleotides: TGTGCCAGCAGGTCTAGCGGGGTAGGGAATGAGCAGTTCTTC. Translating gives CASRSSGVGNEQFF.

There are a few counts of this clonotype. The chain employs TRBV7-2 and TRBJ1-1, with 8 nucleotides matching TRBD1. Per germline, CDR1 SGHTA and CDR2 FQGNSA. V was pared by 3 bases and J by 3 bases, with 6 bases of the junction left unmatched. This CDR3 is 15 amino acids long. The CDR3 sequence is CASSFHRGIDTEAFF. The CDR3 nucleotides read TGTGCCAGCAGCTTCCACAGGGGGATCGACACTGAAGCTTTCTTT.

This clonotype was observed a few times. V gene TRBV3-1 combines with J gene TRBJ1-3, with 8 bases aligning to TRBD1. The CDR3 runs to 14 residues. Germline loops: CDR1 LGHDT, CDR2 YNNKEL (reference sequence). Trimming at V came to 7 bases and at J to 4 bases, leaving 6 bases not matched to a gene. The CDR3 DNA reads TGTGCCAGCACCCCTAGGACAGGGGGAAACACCATATATTTT. Protein: CASTPRTGGNTIYF.

The chain is built from TRBV7-9 and TRBJ2-7, with D perhaps TRBD2 (5 bases). V lost 6 bases and J 0 bases, leaving 15 bases between the germline ends. The CDR3 is 15 residues long. Germline lookup yields CDR1 SEHNR and CDR2 FQNEAQ (reference sequence). The CDR3 sequence is CASSLAGYSSYEQYF. DNA of the CDR3: TGTGCCAGCAGTCTAGCAGGTTATAGCTCCTACGAGCAGTACTTC.

In its sample, this clonotype was seen many times. The chain carries TRBV12-3 or TRBV12-4 and TRBJ2-5, with D perhaps matching TRBD1 (6 bases). The CDR3 is 14 residues long. Trimming removed 3 bases from V and 3 bases from J, with 11 bases in between. The CDR3 is CASSFRQEKETQYF. In nucleotides, the CDR3 is TGTGCCAGCAGTTTCCGACAGGAAAAAGAGACCCAGTACTTC.

The J gene is TRBJ2-3, the V gene TRBV28; D uncertain. Trimming removed 5 bases from V and 3 bases from J, with 12 bases in between. This CDR3 has 14 amino acids. Germline V lookup: CDR1 MDHEN, CDR2 SYDVKM. CDR3 nucleotide sequence: TGTGCCAGCAGTCGCCCCCTTGAAACAGATACGCAGTATTTT. Its translation: CASSRPLETDTQYF.

In this sample, this clonotype turned up many times. J is TRBJ2-1 and V is TRBV20-1; the D gene is possibly TRBD2 (6 bases). CDR1 DFQATT and CDR2 SNEGSKA come from the germline V gene (reference sequence). The V end was cut by 0 bases, the J end by 2 bases, with 11 bases between. The CDR3 is 15 residues long. CDR3 in amino acids: CSARDMEGTYNEQFF. The CDR3 DNA is TGCAGTGCTAGAGATATGGAGGGGACCTACAATGAGCAGTTCTTC.